The rows below give T cell receptor beta chains drawn from one sample of a study of blood T cell repertoires in COVID-19. Method: immunoSEQ multiplex PCR; TCRdb's copy keeps in-frame clones and lacks some. The table shows more than 300,000 clones, with roughly four fifths occurring only once. Sequenced sample: PBMCs or T cells enriched from blood (not recorded which). The receptors come from a woman aged 45 to 65 who had recovered from COVID-19. Each CDR3 is given without its conserved first and last residue.

v_call	j_call	cdr3_aa
TRBV27	TRBJ1-6	ASSRPTGGNSPLH
TRBV30	TRBJ1-2	AWSGQGASFYGYT
TRBV5-1	TRBJ2-1	ARLLSGVSYNEQF
TRBV9	TRBJ2-3	ASMGASHTDTQY
TRBV27	TRBJ1-6	ASSFTYRDRGKNSPLH
TRBV11-3	TRBJ2-7	ASSLGQGDEQY
TRBV11-2	TRBJ1-2	ASLGTETKTTYGYT
TRBV10-3	TRBJ1-4	ATGLGEKLF
TRBV14	TRBJ1-2	ASSHTGAGGYT
TRBV30	TRBJ1-1	AWGWRNTEAF
TRBV10-3	TRBJ1-1	AISESLNTEAF
TRBV14	TRBJ1-1	ASSQVWRGTEAF
TRBV30	TRBJ1-2	AWGYRPDRGLFNYGYT
TRBV11-3	TRBJ1-1	ASSLADRTTEAF
TRBV5-1	TRBJ2-5	ASSLASRTNMGETQY
TRBV7-6	TRBJ1-1	ASSADRPTKNTEAF
TRBV7-2	TRBJ1-6	ASSLPIGVDRGNSPLH
TRBV7-2	TRBJ2-5	ASSLAGIQETQY
TRBV2	TRBJ2-7	ASSAVSYEQY
TRBV5-1	TRBJ1-1	ASSLDGAPNTEAF
TRBV6-5	TRBJ1-1	ASSYPPYTEAF
TRBV5-5	TRBJ2-7	ASSIDSANSYEQY